This record covers a single T cell receptor beta chain. The protocol was immunoSEQ multiplex PCR, while the TCRdb copy is restricted to in-frame clones and leaves out a portion. The table records about 66,000 clones, approximately 83% of them present only once. Time point specified: baseline, week 1 (first vaccination visit). Treatment described: pre-vaccination baseline after standard-of-care therapy. The CDR3 runs to 17 residues. In germline, CDR1 is SGHRS, CDR2 YFSETQ. Deletions cut 3 bases from V and 7 bases from J, with 25 bases between. This sample is drawn from a study of a mutant IDH1 vaccine in newly diagnosed glioma.

This sequence originates from a man aged 25-40 years with glioma. The chain joins TRBV5-1 to TRBJ1-2; D remains ambiguous. The sample consisted of PBMCs, taken from a glioma patient treated with radiotherapy, temozolomide or both. CDR3 sequence (DNA): TGCGCCAGCAGCTGGGGTCAATTCAAGCAACTAACTCGTGGCTACACCTTC. Translating it yields CASSWGQFKQLTRGYTF.